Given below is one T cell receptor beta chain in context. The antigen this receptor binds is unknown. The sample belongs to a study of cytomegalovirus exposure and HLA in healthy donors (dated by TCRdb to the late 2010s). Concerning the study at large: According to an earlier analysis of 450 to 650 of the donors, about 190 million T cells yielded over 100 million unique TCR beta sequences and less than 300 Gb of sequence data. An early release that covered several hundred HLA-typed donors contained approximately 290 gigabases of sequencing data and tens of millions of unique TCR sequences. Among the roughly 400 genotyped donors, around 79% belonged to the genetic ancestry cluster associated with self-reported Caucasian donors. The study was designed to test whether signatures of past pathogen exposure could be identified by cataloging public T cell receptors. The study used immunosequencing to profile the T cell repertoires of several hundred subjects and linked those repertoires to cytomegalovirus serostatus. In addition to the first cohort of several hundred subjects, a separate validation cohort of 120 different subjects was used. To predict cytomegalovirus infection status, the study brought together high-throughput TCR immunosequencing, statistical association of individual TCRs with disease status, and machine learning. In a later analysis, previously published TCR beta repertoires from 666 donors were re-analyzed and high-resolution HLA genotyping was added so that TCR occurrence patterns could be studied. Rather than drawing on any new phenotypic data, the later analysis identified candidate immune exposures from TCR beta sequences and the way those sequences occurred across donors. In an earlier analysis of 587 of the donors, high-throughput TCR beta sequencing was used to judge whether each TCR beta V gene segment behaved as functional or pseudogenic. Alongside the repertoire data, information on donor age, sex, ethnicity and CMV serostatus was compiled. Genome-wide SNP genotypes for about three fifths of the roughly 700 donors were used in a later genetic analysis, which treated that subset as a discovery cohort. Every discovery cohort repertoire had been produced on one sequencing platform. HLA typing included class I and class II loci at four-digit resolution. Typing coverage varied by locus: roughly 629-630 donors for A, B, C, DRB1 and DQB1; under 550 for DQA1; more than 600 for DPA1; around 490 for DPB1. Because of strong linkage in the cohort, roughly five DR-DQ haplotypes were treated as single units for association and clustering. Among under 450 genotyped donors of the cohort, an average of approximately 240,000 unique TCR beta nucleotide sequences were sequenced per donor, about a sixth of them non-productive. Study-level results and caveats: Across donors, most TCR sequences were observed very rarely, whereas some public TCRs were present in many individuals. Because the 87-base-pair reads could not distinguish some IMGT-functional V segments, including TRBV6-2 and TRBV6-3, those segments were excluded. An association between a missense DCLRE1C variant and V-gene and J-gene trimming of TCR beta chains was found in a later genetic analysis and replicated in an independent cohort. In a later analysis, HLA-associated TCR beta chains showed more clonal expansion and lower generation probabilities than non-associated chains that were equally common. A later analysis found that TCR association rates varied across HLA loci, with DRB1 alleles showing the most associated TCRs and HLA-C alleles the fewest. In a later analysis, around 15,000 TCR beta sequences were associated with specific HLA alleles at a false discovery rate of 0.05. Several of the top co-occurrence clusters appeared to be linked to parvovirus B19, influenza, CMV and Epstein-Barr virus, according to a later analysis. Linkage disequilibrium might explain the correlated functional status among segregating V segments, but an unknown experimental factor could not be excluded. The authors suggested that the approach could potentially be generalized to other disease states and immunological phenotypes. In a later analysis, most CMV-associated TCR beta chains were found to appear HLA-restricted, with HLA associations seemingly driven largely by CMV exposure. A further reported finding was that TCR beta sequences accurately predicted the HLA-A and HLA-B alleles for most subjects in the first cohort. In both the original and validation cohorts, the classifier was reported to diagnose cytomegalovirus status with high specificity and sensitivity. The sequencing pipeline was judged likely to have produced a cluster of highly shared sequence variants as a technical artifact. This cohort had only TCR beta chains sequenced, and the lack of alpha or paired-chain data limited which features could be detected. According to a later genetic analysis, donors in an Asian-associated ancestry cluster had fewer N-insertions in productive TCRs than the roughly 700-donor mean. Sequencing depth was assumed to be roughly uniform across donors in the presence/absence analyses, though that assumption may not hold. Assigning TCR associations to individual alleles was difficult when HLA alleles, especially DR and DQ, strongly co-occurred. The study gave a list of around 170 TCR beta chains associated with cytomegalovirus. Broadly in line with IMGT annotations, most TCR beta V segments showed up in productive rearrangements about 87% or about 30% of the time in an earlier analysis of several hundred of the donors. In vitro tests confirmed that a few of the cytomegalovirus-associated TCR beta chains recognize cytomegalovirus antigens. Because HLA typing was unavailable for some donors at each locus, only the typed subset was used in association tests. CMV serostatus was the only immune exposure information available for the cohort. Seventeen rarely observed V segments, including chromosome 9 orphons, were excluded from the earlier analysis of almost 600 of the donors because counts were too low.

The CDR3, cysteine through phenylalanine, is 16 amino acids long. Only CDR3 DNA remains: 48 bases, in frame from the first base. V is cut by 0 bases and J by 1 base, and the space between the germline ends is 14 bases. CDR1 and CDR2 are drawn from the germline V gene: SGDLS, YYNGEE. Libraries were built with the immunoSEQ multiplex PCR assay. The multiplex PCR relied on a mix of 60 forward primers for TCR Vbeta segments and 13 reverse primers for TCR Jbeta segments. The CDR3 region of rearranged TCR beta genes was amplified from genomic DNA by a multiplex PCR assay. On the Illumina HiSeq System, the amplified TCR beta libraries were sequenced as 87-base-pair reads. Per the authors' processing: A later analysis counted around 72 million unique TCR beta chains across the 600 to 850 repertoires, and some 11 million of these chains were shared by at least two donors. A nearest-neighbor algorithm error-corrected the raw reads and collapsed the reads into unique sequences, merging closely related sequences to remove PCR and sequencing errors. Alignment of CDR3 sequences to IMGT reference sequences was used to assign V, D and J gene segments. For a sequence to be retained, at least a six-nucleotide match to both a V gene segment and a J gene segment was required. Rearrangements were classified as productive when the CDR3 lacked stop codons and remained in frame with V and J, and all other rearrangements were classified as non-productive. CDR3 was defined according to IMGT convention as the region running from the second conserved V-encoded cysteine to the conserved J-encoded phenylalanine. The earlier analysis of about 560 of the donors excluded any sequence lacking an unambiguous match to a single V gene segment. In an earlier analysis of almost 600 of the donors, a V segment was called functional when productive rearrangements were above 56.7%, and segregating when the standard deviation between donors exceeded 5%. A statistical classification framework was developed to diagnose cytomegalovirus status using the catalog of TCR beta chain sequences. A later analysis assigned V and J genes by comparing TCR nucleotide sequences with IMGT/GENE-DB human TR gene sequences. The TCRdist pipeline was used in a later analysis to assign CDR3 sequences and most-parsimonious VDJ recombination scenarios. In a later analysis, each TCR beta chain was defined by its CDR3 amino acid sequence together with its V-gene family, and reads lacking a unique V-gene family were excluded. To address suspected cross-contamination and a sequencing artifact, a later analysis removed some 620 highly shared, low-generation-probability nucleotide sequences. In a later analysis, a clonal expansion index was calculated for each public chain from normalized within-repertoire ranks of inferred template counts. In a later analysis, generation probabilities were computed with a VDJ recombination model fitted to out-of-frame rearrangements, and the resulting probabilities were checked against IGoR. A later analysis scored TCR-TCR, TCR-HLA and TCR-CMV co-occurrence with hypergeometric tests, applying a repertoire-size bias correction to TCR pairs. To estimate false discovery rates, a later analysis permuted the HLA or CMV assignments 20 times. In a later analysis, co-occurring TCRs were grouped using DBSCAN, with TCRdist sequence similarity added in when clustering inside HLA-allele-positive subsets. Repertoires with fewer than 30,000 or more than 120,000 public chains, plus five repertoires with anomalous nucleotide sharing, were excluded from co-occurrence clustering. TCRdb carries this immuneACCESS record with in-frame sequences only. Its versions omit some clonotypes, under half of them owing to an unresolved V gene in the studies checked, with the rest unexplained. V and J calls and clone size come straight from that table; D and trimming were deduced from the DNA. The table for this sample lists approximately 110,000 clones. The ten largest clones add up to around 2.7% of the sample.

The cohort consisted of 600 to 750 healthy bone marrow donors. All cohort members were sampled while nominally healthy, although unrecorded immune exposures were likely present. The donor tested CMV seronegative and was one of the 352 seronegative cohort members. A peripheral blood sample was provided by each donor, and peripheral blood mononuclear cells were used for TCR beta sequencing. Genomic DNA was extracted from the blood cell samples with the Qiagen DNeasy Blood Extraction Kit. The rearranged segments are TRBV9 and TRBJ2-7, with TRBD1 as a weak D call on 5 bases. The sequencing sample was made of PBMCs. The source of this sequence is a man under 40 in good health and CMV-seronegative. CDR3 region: CASSVAPTGSSYEQYF. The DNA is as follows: TGTGCCAGCAGCGTAGCCCCCACAGGCTCTTCCTACGAGCAGTACTTC.